In this sample, the clone carrying this T cell receptor beta chain turned up a few times. The germline V gene encodes CDR1 MNHNS and CDR2 SASEGT. This CDR3 has 15 amino acids. V was pared by 2 bases and J by 7 bases, with 5 bases of the junction left unmatched. This entry comes from a study of PD-L1 blockade in urothelial cancer. In the study overall: Of some 29 patients, twenty-five were males with bladder-origin urothelial cancer. The researchers analyzed blood 3 weeks (second dose) and 6 weeks after treatment start.

The time point is: pretreatment peripheral blood. Per-patient samples, pretreatment and on-treatment, numbered 1 to 8. Profiling relied on immunoSEQ multiplex PCR, and the TCRdb table lists in-frame clones only, not all of them. Found here are around 50,000 clones, 75% to 90% of them singletons; the top ten hold 1% to 1.5%. This sequence was found in a man in his fifties with urothelial cancer. Source: PBMCs, taken around atezolizumab (anti-PD-L1) treatment. The genes are TRBV6-1 and TRBJ2-1; 10 positions agree with TRBD2. The CDR3 sequence: CASSEQRGGWNEQFF. The CDR3 DNA follows: TGTGCCAGCAGTGAACAGCGGGGGGGCTGGAATGAGCAGTTCTTC.